The clone carrying this TCR beta chain was observed a few times. The entry originates in a study of T-cell memory formation after mild COVID-19. Each CDR3 protein gets one entry after TCRdb re-called the 5' RACE reads with MiXCR. Of 470,000 or so distinct CDR3 sequences in the sample, over 15% were seen once. V lost 6 bases and J lost 4, with 12 bases in between. Germline values: CDR1 MGHRA, CDR2 YSYEKL. This CDR3 is built from 13 residues. The sample consisted of PBMCs or a T cell subset sorted from them (not recorded which). This clonotype originated in an adult woman who had mild COVID-19 (a few samples of this study predate the infection). Cell type and time point are not known. This chain links TRBV4-1 with TRBJ1-1; D gene uncertain. CDR3 amino acids: CASRSQLGTEAFF. The DNA for the CDR3 is TGCGCCAGCAGGAGCCAGTTGGGCACTGAAGCTTTCTTT.